These 21 T cell receptor beta chains share one sample of origin, sequenced in a study of CXCR3-negative and CXCR3-positive naive CD8 T cells. The study's findings and limits: Higher TRB CDR3 hydrophobicity marked CXCR3-positive naive cells relative to CXCR3-negative naive cells.

The study made its TRB cDNA libraries by 5' RACE, adding UMI labels. TCRdb reprocessed the 5' RACE reads; each CDR3 protein has one entry and no DNA is given. This sample carries tens of thousands of distinct CDR3 sequences, with 0.7% to 0.95% going to the ten biggest clones. No cognate antigen is known for these TCRs. Sample: naive CXCR3+ CD8+ T cells from blood. Subset meaning: CD45RO-CCR7+CD27+CD95- naive CD8+ T cells expressing CXCR3 (TNR3+). The receptors were sampled from a human donor in good health. Some clones in this sample may be carry-over from other donors' samples.

V gene TRBV7-9 combines with J gene TRBJ2-7; the TRBD1 assignment by TCRdb is unverifiable without DNA. CDR1 SEHNR and CDR2 FQNEAQ come from the germline V gene (reference sequence). CDR3 length: 14 residues. Here the CDR3 reads CASSTPGTVYEQYF.

The CDR3 region is CASSAGRLYGYTF. The chain employs TRBV9 and TRBJ1-2. The CDR3 runs to 13 residues. Germline V gene data show CDR1 as SGDLS and CDR2 as YYNGEE.

J is TRBJ2-7 and V is TRBV7-9. Germline CDR1 is SEHNR and CDR2 is FQNEAQ (reference sequence). This CDR3 comprises 12 residues. CDR3 sequence: CASSSSMTEQYF.

CDR3 loop: CASSPGDLNTEAFF. This chain links TRBV7-9 with TRBJ1-1; absent DNA, TCRdb's TRBD1 call cannot be checked. Germline values: CDR1 SEHNR, CDR2 FQNEAQ (reference sequence). The length of the CDR3 is 14 residues.

The V and J genes are TRBV4-2 and TRBJ2-7. Germline CDR1 reads LGHNA; CDR2 reads YNFKEQ. CDR3 size: 15 residues. The chain's CDR3 is CASSQDLGGSYEQYF.

The chain carries TRBV7-9 and TRBJ1-5; without DNA, the TCRdb call of TRBD1 cannot be checked. CDR1 and CDR2 from the germline V gene are SEHNR and FQNEAQ (reference sequence). The CDR3 has 17 amino acids. The CDR3 is CASSLWPGGENDQPQHF.

The chain carries TRBV6-2 or TRBV6-3 and TRBJ2-7; TCRdb picks TRBD2, but there is no DNA to check that call. CDR1 MNHEY and CDR2 SVGEGT come from the germline V gene. The CDR3 has 14 amino acids. The CDR3: CASSYERQSGEQYF.

The chain joins TRBV15 to TRBJ1-6. There are 15 residues in the CDR3. Germline V gives CDR1 LNHNV, CDR2 YYDKDF (reference sequence). The CDR3 here is CATSSGAAVNSPLHF.

The chain has TRBV19 and TRBJ2-2; TCRdb's D gene call, TRBD1, goes unchecked for lack of DNA. Germline lookup yields CDR1 LNHDA and CDR2 SQIVND (reference sequence). The CDR3 consists of 17 residues. The CDR3 loop is CASSTRRGEVNTGELFF.

This chain joins TRBV27 and TRBJ1-2. The CDR3 length is 13 residues. CDR1 and CDR2 from the germline V gene are MNHEY and SMNVEV (reference sequence). CDR3 protein: CASSLNGHYGYTF.

The chain joins TRBV7-9 to TRBJ2-7; TCRdb returns TRBD2, unconfirmable since there is no DNA. The length of the CDR3 is 12 residues. The germline V gene encodes CDR1 SEHNR and CDR2 FQNEAQ (reference sequence). CDR3 in amino acids: CASSSGLYEQYF.

The CDR3 protein is CASSPGTPDEQFF. This chain links TRBV9 with TRBJ2-1; the TCRdb call, TRBD1, lacks DNA for checking. The CDR3 length is 13 residues. Germline V gene data show CDR1 as SGDLS and CDR2 as YYNGEE.

The chain employs TRBV7-2 and TRBJ2-7; the TRBD1 assignment by TCRdb is unverifiable without DNA. The length of the CDR3 is 15 residues. Germline values: CDR1 SGHTA, CDR2 FQGNSA. CDR3 sequence: CASSLWQGLSYEQYF.

The V call is TRBV7-8, the J call TRBJ1-3. The germline CDR1 and CDR2 sequences are SGHVS and FQNEAQ. This CDR3 spans 13 amino acids. The CDR3 protein is CASSLGSLNTIYF.

This chain connects TRBV29-1 to TRBJ2-7; TCRdb selects TRBD2, and the lack of DNA leaves this call unchecked. This CDR3 comprises 14 residues. Germline assignment: CDR1 SQVTM and CDR2 ANQGSEA. The CDR3: CSVGLAGYTYEQYF.

V usage is TRBV5-1 and J usage is TRBJ2-3; the D call from TCRdb, TRBD1, cannot be confirmed without DNA. CDR3 length: 16 amino acids. CDR1 is SGHRS and CDR2 is YFSETQ in the germline V gene. The CDR3 sequence: CASSPGDRTSTDTQYF.

V is TRBV20-1 and J is TRBJ2-7; there is no DNA to check the TCRdb D call of TRBD2. Germline assignment: CDR1 DFQATT and CDR2 SNEGSKA (reference sequence). The CDR3 covers 15 residues. The CDR3 sequence is CSASELAGGPSEQYF.

The chain has TRBV4-3 and TRBJ1-6. The CDR3 extends over 15 amino acids. Germline-derived CDR1 and CDR2 are LGHNA and YSLEER. This chain's CDR3 is CASSHNNGGDSPLHF.

The chain recombines TRBV7-3 with TRBJ2-3; without DNA, the TCRdb call of TRBD2 cannot be checked. The CDR3 has 18 amino acids. Germline V gives CDR1 SGHTA, CDR2 FQGTGA. The CDR3 reads CASSLTKRGALPTDTQYF.

The rearrangement joins TRBV7-9 to TRBJ2-1. The CDR3 loop spans 13 amino acids. Germline lookup yields CDR1 SEHNR and CDR2 FQNEAQ (reference sequence). CDR3 loop: CASSFWVINEQFF.

This rearrangement joins TRBV12-3 or TRBV12-4 to TRBJ1-5; as DNA is missing, the TRBD1 call by TCRdb cannot be tested. The CDR3 runs to 16 residues. The chain's CDR3 is CASRRPEDSHNQPQHF.